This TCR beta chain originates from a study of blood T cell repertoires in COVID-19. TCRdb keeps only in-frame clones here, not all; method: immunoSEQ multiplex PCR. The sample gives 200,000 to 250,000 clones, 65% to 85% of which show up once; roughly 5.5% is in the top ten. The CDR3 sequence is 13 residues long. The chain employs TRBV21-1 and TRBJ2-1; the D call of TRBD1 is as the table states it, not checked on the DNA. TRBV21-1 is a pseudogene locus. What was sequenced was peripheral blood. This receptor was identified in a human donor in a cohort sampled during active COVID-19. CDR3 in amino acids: CASSEQEPGEQFF. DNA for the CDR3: TGTGCCAGCAGCGAACAGGAACCCGGTGAGCAGTTCTTC.